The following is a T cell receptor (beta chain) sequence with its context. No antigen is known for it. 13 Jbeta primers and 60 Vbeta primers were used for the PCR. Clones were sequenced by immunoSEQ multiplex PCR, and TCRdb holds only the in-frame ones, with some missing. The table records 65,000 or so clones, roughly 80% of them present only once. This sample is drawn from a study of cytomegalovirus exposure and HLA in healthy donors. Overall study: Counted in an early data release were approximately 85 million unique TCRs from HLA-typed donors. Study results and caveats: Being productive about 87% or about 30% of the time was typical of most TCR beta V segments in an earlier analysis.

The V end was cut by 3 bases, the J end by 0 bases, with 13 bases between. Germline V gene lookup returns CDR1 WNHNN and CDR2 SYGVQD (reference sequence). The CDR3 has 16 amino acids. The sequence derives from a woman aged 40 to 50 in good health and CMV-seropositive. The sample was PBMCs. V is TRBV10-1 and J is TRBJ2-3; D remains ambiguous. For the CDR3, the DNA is TGCGCCAGCAGTGATAATCCCCTCACTAGCACAGATACGCAGTATTTT. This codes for CASSDNPLTSTDTQYF.